This record looks at one T cell receptor beta chain sequence and its context. The CDR3 spans 13 residues. The ends lost 8 bases at V and 4 bases at J; junction bases unmatched: 8. CDR1 and CDR2 (germline): SQVTM, ANQGSEA. The record originates from a study of Graves' ophthalmopathy and Graves' hyperthyroidism. As the template, RNA transcripts were used to amplify TCR beta CDR3 regions. An opening RT-PCR round employed HTBI primers and preceded a second-round multiplex PCR. TCRdb itself ran the multiplex PCR reads through MiXCR, one entry per CDR3 protein. Of 580,000 or so distinct CDR3 sequences in the sample, about two fifths were seen once.

The receptor was derived from an adult man with Graves' hyperthyroidism. The rearrangement joins TRBV29-1 to TRBJ2-5, with TRBD1 matching 9 bases. The sample consisted of peripheral blood or thyroid tissue (not recorded which). The CDR3 reads CSLRGTGTETQYF. The DNA for the CDR3 is TGCAGCTTGAGGGGGACAGGGACAGAGACCCAGTACTTC. Variable domain in full (rest from reference TRBV29-1 and TRBJ2-5): SAVISQKPSRDICQRGTSLTIQCQVDSQVTMMFWYRQQPGQSLTLIATANQGSEATYESGFVIDKFPISRPNLTFSTLTVSNMSPEDSSIYLCSLRGTGTETQYFGPGTRLLVL.